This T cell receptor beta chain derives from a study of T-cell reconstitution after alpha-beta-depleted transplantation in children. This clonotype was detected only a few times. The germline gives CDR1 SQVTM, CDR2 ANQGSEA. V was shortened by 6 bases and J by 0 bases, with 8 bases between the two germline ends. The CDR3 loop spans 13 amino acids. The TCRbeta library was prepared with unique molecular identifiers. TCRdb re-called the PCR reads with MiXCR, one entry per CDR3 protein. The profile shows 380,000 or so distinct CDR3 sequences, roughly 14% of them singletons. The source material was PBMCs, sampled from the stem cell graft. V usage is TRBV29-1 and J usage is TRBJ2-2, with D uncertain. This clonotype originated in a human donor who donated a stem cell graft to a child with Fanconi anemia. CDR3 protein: CSVDTANTGELFF. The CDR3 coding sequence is TGCAGCGTGGATACAGCGAACACCGGGGAGCTGTTTTTT.